This T cell receptor (beta chain) was recorded in a study of cytomegalovirus exposure and HLA in healthy donors. Overall study context: Out of 150 million to 200 million T cells, an earlier analysis found roughly 100 million unique TCR beta sequences in total. Study-level findings and limits: Data from an earlier analysis indicated that most TCR beta V segments were productive either about 87% or about 30% of the time.

A note on this clone: Its antigen is unidentified.

This PCR relied on a set of 60 Vbeta primers and 13 Jbeta primers. Profiled with immunoSEQ multiplex PCR; TCRdb holds only in-frame clones, not every one. The sample consists of 200,000 or so clones, 70% to 90% of them appearing once. V was trimmed by 3 bases and J by 8 bases, leaving 18 bases between them. This CDR3 has 15 amino acids. Germline V CDR1 and CDR2: SGHRS, YFSETQ. Sequencing was carried out using PBMCs. The chain carries TRBV5-1 and TRBJ2-1; tentative D call: TRBD2 (7 bases). The sequence came from a man between 25 and 39 years old in good health and CMV-seronegative. CDR3 bases: TGCGCCAGCAGCTGGGGGCAAGGGGGGGTCTATGAGCAGTTCTTC. Amino acid sequence: CASSWGQGGVYEQFF. Full variable domain (missing parts from reference TRBV5-1 and TRBJ2-1): KAGVTQTPRYLIKTRGQQVTLSCSPISGHRSVSWYQQTPGQGLQFLFEYFSETQRNKGNFPGRFSGRQFSNSRSEMNVSTLELGDSALYLCASSWGQGGVYEQFFGPGTRLTVL.